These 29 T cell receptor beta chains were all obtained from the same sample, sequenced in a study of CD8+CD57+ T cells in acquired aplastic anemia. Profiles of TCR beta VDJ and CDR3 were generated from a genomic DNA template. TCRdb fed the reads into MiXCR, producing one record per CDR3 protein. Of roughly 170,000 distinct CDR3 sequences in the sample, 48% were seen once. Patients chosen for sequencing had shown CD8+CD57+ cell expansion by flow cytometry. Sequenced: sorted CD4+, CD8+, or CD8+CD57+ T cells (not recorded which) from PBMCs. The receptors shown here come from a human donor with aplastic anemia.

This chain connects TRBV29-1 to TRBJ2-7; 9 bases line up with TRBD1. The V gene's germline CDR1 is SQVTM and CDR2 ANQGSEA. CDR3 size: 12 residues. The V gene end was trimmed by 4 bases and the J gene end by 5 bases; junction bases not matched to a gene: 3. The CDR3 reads CSVGGQGHEQYF. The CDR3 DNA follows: TGCAGCGTTGGGGGACAGGGCCACGAGCAGTACTTC.

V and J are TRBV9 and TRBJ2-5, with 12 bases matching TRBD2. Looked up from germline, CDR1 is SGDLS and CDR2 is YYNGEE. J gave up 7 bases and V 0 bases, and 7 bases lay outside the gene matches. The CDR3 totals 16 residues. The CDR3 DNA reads TGTGCCAGCAGCGTAGTACCTAGCGGGGGGGCGGCGACCCAGTACTTC. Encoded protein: CASSVVPSGGAATQYF. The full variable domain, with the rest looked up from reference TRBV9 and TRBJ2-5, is DSGVTQTPKHLITATGQRVTLRCSPRSGDLSVYWYQQSLDQGLQFLIQYYNGEERAKGNILERFSAQQFPDLHSELNLSSLELGDSALYFCASSVVPSGGAATQYFGPGTRLLVL.

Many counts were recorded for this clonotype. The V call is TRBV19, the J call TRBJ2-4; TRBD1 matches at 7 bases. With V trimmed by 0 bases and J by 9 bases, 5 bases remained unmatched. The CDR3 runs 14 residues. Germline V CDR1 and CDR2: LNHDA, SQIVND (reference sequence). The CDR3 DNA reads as TGTGCCAGTAGTATAGACAGGGGGATGGGCATTCAGTACTTC. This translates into CASSIDRGMGIQYF.

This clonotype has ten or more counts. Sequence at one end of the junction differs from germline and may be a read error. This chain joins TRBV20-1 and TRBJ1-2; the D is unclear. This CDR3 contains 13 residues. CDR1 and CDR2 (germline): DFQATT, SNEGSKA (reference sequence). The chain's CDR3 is CSARDIGRSRTSF. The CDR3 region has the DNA TGCAGTGCTAGAGATATCGGAAGGTCAAGGACCTCCTTC.

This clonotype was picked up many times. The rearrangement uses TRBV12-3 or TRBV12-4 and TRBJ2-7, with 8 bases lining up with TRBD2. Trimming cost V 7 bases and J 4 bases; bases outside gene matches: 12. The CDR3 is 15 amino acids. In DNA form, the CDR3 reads TGTGCCAGCACCCTAAGGCTAGCGGGCAATTACGAGCAGTACTTC. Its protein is CASTLRLAGNYEQYF.

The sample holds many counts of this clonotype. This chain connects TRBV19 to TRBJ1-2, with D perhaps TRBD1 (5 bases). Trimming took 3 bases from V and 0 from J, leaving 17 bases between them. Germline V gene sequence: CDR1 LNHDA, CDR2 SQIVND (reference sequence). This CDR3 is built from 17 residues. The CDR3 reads CASSITAFQGPNYGYTF. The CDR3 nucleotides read TGTGCCAGTAGTATTACGGCCTTCCAGGGCCCTAACTATGGCTACACCTTC.

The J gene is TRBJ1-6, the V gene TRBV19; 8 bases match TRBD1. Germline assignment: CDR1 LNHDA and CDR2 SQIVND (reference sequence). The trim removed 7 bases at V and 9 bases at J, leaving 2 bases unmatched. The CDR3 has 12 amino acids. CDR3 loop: CASTDRGSPLHF. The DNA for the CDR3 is TGTGCCAGTACCGACAGGGGTTCACCCCTCCACTTT.

CDR3 in amino acids: CASSLSSGIGGDTQYF. In DNA, the CDR3 is TGTGCCAGCAGCTTAAGTAGCGGGATTGGTGGAGATACGCAGTATTTT. This chain connects TRBV11-1 to TRBJ2-3, with 8 bases identical to TRBD2. J lost 5 bases, V lost 2 bases, and 9 bases had no gene match. Germline assignment: CDR1 SGHAT and CDR2 FQDESV (reference sequence). The CDR3 is 16 residues long.

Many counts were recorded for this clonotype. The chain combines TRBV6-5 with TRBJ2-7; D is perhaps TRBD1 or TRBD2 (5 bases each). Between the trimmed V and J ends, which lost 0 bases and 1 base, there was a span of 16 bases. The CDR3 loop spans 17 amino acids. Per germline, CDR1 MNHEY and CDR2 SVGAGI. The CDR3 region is CASSYSMAGGRSYEQYF. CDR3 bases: TGTGCCAGCAGTTACTCCATGGCTGGGGGTAGGTCCTACGAGCAGTACTTC.

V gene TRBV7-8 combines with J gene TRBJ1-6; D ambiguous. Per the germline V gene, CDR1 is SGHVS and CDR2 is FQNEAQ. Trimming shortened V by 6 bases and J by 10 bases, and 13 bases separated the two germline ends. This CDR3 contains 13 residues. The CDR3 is CASSNGKSSPLHF. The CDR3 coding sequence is TGTGCCAGCAGTAATGGGAAGAGCTCACCCCTCCACTTT.

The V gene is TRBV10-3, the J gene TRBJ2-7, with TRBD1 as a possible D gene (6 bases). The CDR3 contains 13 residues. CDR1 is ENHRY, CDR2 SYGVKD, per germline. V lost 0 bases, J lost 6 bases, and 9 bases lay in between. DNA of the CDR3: TGTGCCATCAGTGAGTCAAAGGGGGTCGAGCAGTACTTC. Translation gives CAISESKGVEQYF.

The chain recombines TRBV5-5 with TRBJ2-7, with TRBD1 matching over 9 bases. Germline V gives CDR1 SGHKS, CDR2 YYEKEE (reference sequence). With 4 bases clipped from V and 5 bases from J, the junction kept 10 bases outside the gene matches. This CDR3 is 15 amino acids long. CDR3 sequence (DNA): TGTGCCAGCAGCCCGGGGGGCACAGGGGGCCACGAGCAGTACTTC. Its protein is CASSPGGTGGHEQYF. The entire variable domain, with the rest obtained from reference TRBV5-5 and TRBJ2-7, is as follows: DAGVTQSPTHLIKTRGQQVTLRCSPISGHKSVSWYQQVLGQGPQFIFQYYEKEERGRGNFPDRFSARQFPNYSSELNVNALLLGDSALYLCASSPGGTGGHEQYFGPGTRLTVT.

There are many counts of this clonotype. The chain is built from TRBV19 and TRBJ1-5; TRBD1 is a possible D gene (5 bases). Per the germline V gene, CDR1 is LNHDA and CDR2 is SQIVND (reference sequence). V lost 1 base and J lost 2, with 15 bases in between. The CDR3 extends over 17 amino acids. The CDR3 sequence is CASSIGSGRRGNQPQHF. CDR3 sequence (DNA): TGTGCCAGTAGTATAGGGTCCGGTCGCAGGGGCAATCAGCCCCAGCATTTT.

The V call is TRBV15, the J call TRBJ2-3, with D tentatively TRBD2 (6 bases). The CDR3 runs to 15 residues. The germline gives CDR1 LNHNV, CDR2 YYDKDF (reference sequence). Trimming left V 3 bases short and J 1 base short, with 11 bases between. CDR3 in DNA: TGTGCCACCAGCAGGAGGGGCGGGGGCACAGATACGCAGTATTTT. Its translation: CATSRRGGGTDTQYF. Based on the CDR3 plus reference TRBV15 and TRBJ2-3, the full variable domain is DAMVIQNPRYQVTQFGKPVTLSCSQTLNHNVMYWYQQKSSQAPKLLFHYYDKDFNNEADTPDNFQSRRPNTSFCFLDIRSPGLGDTAMYLCATSRRGGGTDTQYFGPGTRLTVL.

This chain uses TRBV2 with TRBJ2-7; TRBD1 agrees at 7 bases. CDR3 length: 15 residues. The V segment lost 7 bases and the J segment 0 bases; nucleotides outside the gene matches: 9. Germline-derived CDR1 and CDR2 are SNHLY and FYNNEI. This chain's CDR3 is CASIRDRVGSYEQYF. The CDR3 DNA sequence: TGTGCCAGCATTCGAGACAGGGTGGGCTCCTACGAGCAGTACTTC.

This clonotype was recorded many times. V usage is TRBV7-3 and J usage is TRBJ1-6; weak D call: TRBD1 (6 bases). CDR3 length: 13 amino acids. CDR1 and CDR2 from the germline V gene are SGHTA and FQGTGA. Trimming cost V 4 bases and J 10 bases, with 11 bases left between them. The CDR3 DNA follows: TGTGCCAGCAGCTATACAGGGTTGTCACCCCTCCACTTT. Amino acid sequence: CASSYTGLSPLHF.

DNA for the CDR3: TGTGCCATCACAAGGGGTTCCACAGATACGCAGTATTTT. It is translated as CAITRGSTDTQYF. The genes are TRBV10-3 and TRBJ2-3, with a weak D call TRBD1 (5 bases). Looked up from germline, CDR1 is ENHRY and CDR2 is SYGVKD. Between the trimmed V and J ends, which lost 7 bases and 2 bases, there was a span of 10 bases. The CDR3 runs 13 residues.

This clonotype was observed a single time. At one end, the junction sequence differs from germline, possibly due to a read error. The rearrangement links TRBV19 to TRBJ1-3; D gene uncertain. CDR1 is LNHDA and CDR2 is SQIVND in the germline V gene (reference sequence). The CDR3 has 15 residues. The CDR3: CASSTPGYIGNTIYF. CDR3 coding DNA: TGTGCCAGCAGTACGCCGGGATACATCGGAAACACCATATATTTT.

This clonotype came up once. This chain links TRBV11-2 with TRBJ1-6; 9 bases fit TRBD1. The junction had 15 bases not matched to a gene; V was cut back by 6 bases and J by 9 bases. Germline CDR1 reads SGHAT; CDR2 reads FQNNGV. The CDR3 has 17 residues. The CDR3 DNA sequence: TGTGCCAGCAGTTCTCAACCGGGTGGACAGGGGACTTCACCCCTCCACTTT. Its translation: CASSSQPGGQGTSPLHF.

The CDR3, as DNA: TGCAGCGTTGCGCAGGGTCGAGCGCGGGAGCAGTACTTC. It specifies CSVAQGRAREQYF. The chain couples TRBV29-1 to TRBJ2-7; a weak D match, TRBD1 (5 bases). With 4 bases removed from V and 7 bases from J, the gap between germline ends came to 17 bases. The germline gives CDR1 SQVTM, CDR2 ANQGSEA. The CDR3 runs 13 residues.

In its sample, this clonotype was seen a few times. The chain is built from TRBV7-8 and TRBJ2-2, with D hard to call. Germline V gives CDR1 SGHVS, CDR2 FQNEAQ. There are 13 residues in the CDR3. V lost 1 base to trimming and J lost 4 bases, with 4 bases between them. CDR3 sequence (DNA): TGTGCCAGCAGCTTAGGGAGCACCGGGGAGCTGTTTTTT. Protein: CASSLGSTGELFF.

As DNA, the CDR3 is TGCGCCAGCAGCCCCCCGATCGGGGGAGGGCTTGGCTACACCTTC. Protein product: CASSPPIGGGLGYTF. This chain links TRBV5-1 with TRBJ1-2, with D possibly being TRBD1 (5 bases). This CDR3 spans 15 amino acids. The V gene lost 4 bases and the J gene lost 7 bases, with 20 bases spanning the gap. Germline CDR1 and CDR2: SGHRS and YFSETQ. The variable domain in full, completed from reference TRBV5-1 and TRBJ1-2, reads KAGVTQTPRYLIKTRGQQVTLSCSPISGHRSVSWYQQTPGQGLQFLFEYFSETQRNKGNFPGRFSGRQFSNSRSEMNVSTLELGDSALYLCASSPPIGGGLGYTFGSGTRLTVV.

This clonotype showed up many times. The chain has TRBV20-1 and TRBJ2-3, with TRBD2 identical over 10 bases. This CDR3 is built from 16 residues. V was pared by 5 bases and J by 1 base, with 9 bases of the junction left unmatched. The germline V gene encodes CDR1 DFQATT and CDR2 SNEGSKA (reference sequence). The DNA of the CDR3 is TGCAGTGCTGGCCCTACAGCGGGGGGGCGCACAGATACGCAGTATTTT. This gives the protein CSAGPTAGGRTDTQYF.

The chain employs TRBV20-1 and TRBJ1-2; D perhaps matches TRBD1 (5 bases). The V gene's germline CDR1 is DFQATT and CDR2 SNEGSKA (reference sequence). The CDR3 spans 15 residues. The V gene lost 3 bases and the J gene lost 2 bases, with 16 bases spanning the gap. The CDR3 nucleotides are TGCAGTGCTAGTCCTACCCCGGGGCTAAACTATGGCTACACCTTC. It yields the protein CSASPTPGLNYGYTF.

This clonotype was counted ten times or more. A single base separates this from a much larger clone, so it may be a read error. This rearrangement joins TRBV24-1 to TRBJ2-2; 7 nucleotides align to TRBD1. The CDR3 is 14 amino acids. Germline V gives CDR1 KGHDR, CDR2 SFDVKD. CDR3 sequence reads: CVTSEGGDTGELFF. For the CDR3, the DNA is TGTGTCACCAGTGAAGGGGGCGACACCGGGGAGCTGTTTTTT.

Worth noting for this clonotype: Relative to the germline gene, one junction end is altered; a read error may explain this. CDR3 DNA sequence: TGTGCCGGCAGCCCGCCGGGACTGATGAATGAAAAACTGTTTTTT. Encoded protein: CAGSPPGLMNEKLFF. The chain is built from TRBV2 and TRBJ1-4; D is possibly TRBD1 (5 bases). CDR1 and CDR2 (germline): SNHLY, FYNNEI. The CDR3 has 15 amino acids.

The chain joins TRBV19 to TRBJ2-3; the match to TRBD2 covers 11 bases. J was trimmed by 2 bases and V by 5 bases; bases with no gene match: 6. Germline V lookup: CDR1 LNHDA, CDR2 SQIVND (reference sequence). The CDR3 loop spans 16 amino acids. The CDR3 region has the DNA TGTGCCAGTAGTGTCGGGACTAGCGGTTACACAGATACGCAGTATTTT. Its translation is CASSVGTSGYTDTQYF.

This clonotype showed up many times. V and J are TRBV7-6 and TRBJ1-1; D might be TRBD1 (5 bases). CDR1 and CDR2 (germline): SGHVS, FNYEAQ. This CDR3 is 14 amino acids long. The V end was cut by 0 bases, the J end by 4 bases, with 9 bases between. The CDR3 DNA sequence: TGTGCCAGCAGCTTAGCCGGGGGGGGCACTGAAGCTTTCTTT. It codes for CASSLAGGGTEAFF.

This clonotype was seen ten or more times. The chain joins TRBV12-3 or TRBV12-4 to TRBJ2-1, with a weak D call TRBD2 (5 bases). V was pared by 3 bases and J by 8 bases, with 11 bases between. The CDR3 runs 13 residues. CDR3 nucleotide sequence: TGTGCCAGCAGTTTTAGGCAGGACTATGAGCAGTTCTTC. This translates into CASSFRQDYEQFF.